This T cell receptor (beta chain) stems from a study of tissue T cells after allogeneic stem cell transplantation. Whole-study results and caveats: In patients and mice, blood and spleen missed much of tissue repertoire. This small cohort was clinically heterogeneous, and sampling depth was a limitation.

To note about this clone: Its antigen is as yet unknown. Germline and genes: mouse. The observed sequence ends 1 residue before the CDR3 terminus, with the missing tail filled in from the germline J gene.

Germline V CDR1 and CDR2: KGHPV, FQNQEV (reference sequence). The length of the CDR3 is 14 residues. Trimming removed 3 bases at V and 1 base at J, with 8 bases between. The sample's time point: mouse harvest day 14 after allogeneic transplant. The graft held 10^6 splenic CD5+ T cells and 10^7 T-cell-depleted bone marrow cells. Repertoires were generated with immunoSEQ multiplex PCR, while TCRdb's copy carries only in-frame clones and drops some. The sample consists of about 3,700 clones, 47% of them appearing once. V and J are TRBV26 and TRBJ2-3, with D tentatively TRBD1 or TRBD2 (6 bases each). Sequencing was performed on gut tissue. The clonotype originates from a female BALB/c mouse given C57BL/6 T cells with graft-versus-host disease after an allogeneic hematopoietic cell transplant. The chain's CDR3 is CASSLRGGAETLYF. The CDR3 DNA, read in part, is TGTGCCAGCAGTCTAAGGGGGGGTGCAGAAACGCTGTAT. The full variable domain, with the rest looked up from reference TRBV26 and TRBJ2-3, is NSKVIQTPRYLVKGQGQKAKMRCIPEKGHPVVFWYQQNKNNEFKFLINFQNQEVLQQIDMTEKRFSAECPSNSPCSLEIQSSEAGDSALYLCASSLRGGAETLYFGSGTRLTVL.